A selection of T cell receptor beta chains follows, all from one sample in a study of early T cells in non-severe SARS-CoV-2 infection. MiXCR, run by TCRdb on the 5' RACE reads, gives a single entry per CDR3 protein. The data show tens of thousands of distinct CDR3 sequences, over 5% seen once. Specimen: whole blood. The receptors come from an adult who was a healthcare worker with PCR-confirmed SARS-CoV-2 infection or an uninfected control (not recorded which). Each CDR3 is given with its conserved first and last residue. The D gene is left open where the match is weak. Size is omitted from some rows. Given values are once, few, many or a class for expanded clones.

TRBV7-2	few	TRBD2	TRBJ2-7	15	CASSLVSGSIYEQYF	TGTGCCAGCAGCTTAGTCAGCGGGAGTATTTACGAGCAGTACTTC
TRBV9	many	-	TRBJ2-2	13	CASSQTRTGELFF	TGTGCCAGCAGCCAGACCAGGACCGGGGAGCTGTTTTTT
TRBV18	many	-	TRBJ2-1	15	CASSPPNQRDYEQFF	TGTGCCAGCTCACCACCGAACCAAAGGGACTATGAGCAGTTCTTC
TRBV18	many	TRBD1	TRBJ1-6	14	CASSRTGANSPLHF	TGTGCCAGCTCGCGGACAGGGGCCAATTCACCCCTCCACTTT
TRBV2	many	-	TRBJ2-7	14	CASSEGRGTREQYF	TGTGCCAGCAGTGAGGGGCGAGGTACCCGCGAGCAGTACTTC
TRBV18	many	TRBD1	TRBJ2-7	16	CASSRTIRDSAYEQYF	TGTGCCAGCTCACGAACAATCCGGGACAGCGCCTACGAGCAGTACTTC
TRBV10-2	-	-	TRBJ2-7	14	CASSERAPIYEQYF	TGCGCCAGCAGTGAGAGGGCTCCCATCTACGAGCAGTACTTC
TRBV19	-	-	TRBJ1-4	12	CATGLTNEKLFF	TGTGCCACTGGACTGACTAATGAAAAACTGTTTTTT
TRBV30	many	-	TRBJ1-5	13	CAWSPGGRQPQHF	TGTGCCTGGAGTCCGGGGGGCCGTCAGCCCCAGCATTTT
TRBV29-1	few	-	TRBJ1-4	12	CSVEDLGEKLFF	TGCAGCGTTGAGGATTTAGGGGAAAAACTGTTTTTT
TRBV18	few	-	TRBJ2-1	14	CASSPAGSDNEQFF	TGTGCCAGCTCACCTGCTGGATCCGACAATGAGCAGTTCTTC
TRBV20-1	many	-	TRBJ2-1	14	CSARVWGKHNEQFF	TGCAGTGCTAGAGTGTGGGGGAAGCACAATGAGCAGTTCTTC
TRBV21-1	-	-	TRBJ2-5	13	CASSKGREETQYF	TGTGCCAGCAGCAAGGGGAGGGAAGAGACCCAGTACTTC
TRBV9	few	-	TRBJ2-1	15	CASSGAGTEYNEQFF	TGTGCCAGCAGCGGAGCCGGGACCGAGTACAATGAGCAGTTCTTC
TRBV29-1	few	TRBD1	TRBJ2-7	12	CSVWTGGREQYF	TGCAGCGTTTGGACAGGGGGACGCGAGCAGTACTTC
TRBV7-9	-	TRBD1	TRBJ1-2	14	CASSLTGGHYGYTF	TGTGCCAGCAGCTTAACAGGGGGGCACTATGGCTACACCTTC
TRBV11-2	many	TRBD2	TRBJ2-7	15	CASSLAGSGGYEQYF	TGTGCCAGCAGCTTAGCGGGTAGCGGGGGCTACGAGCAGTACTTC
TRBV6-5	many	-	TRBJ1-1	13	CASFPRDGERAFF	TGTGCCAGCTTCCCACGGGACGGTGAAAGAGCTTTCTTT
TRBV5-1	-	-	TRBJ2-2	11	CASNRGGELFF	TGCGCCAGCAATAGAGGCGGGGAGCTGTTTTTT
TRBV7-2	few	-	TRBJ2-1	15	CASSFGSSSYNEQFF	TGTGCCAGCAGCTTCGGGAGTTCCTCCTACAATGAGCAGTTCTTC
TRBV29-1	-	-	TRBJ1-1	13	CSVAEVMNTEAFF	TGCAGCGTTGCTGAAGTCATGAACACTGAAGCTTTCTTT
TRBV11-2	few	-	TRBJ2-7	14	CASSFHLSVYEQYF	TGTGCCAGCAGCTTTCATCTCAGCGTCTACGAGCAGTACTTC
TRBV29-1	-	TRBD2	TRBJ2-7	13	CSATEREPYEQYF	TGCAGCGCAACCGAGCGGGAGCCTTATGAGCAGTACTTC
TRBV12-3/TRBV12-4	many	TRBD2	TRBJ2-5	13	CASTISGSETQYF	TGTGCCAGCACCATTAGCGGGTCTGAGACCCAGTACTTC
TRBV24-1	-	TRBD2	TRBJ2-3	17	CATSTGTSGASTDTQYF	TGTGCCACCAGTACGGGGACTAGCGGGGCTAGCACAGATACGCAGTATTTT
TRBV3-1	few	-	TRBJ2-7	15	CASSQAGVAGTEQYF	TGTGCCAGCAGCCAAGCGGGGGTTGCCGGCACCGAGCAGTACTTC
TRBV20-1	many	-	TRBJ1-1	16	CSARAVRRGGIGLAFF	TGCAGTGCTAGAGCGGTCAGGAGGGGGGGAATAGGTTTAGCTTTCTTT
TRBV20-1	many	TRBD1	TRBJ2-7	14	CSAPRTGGLYEQYF	TGCAGTGCCCCCCGGACAGGGGGCCTCTACGAGCAGTACTTC
TRBV7-9	many	-	TRBJ1-1	12	CASSLAGREAFF	TGTGCCAGCAGCTTAGCAGGGAGGGAAGCTTTCTTT
TRBV18	-	-	TRBJ2-1	14	CASSPLTDYNEQFF	TGTGCCAGCTCACCTTTAACGGATTACAATGAGCAGTTCTTC
TRBV21-1	many	-	TRBJ2-5	12	CASSKEKETQYF	TGTGCCAGCAGCAAAGAAAAAGAGACCCAGTACTTC
TRBV20-1	few	TRBD1	TRBJ2-4	14	CSATRQGSKNIQYF	TGCAGTGCTACTCGACAGGGCTCCAAAAACATTCAGTACTTC
TRBV28	few	TRBD2	TRBJ2-1	15	CASSFTGGSYNEQFF	TGTGCCAGCAGCTTCACGGGGGGCTCCTACAATGAGCAGTTCTTC
TRBV4-1	many	-	TRBJ2-2	11	CASSVAGELFF	TGCGCCAGCAGTGTGGCAGGGGAGCTGTTTTTT
TRBV5-1	few	TRBD1	TRBJ2-3	16	CASSSDRAAVTDTQYF	TGCGCCAGCAGCTCGGACAGGGCCGCCGTCACAGATACGCAGTATTTT
TRBV28	few	-	TRBJ2-3	11	CASAAGDTQYF	TGTGCCAGCGCCGCGGGAGATACGCAGTATTTT
TRBV10-3	many	TRBD1	TRBJ1-2	12	CASWDRDRGYTF	TGTGCCTCCTGGGACAGGGATAGGGGCTACACCTTC
TRBV9	many	TRBD1	TRBJ2-1	19	CASSVMASDRSYQYNEQFF	TGTGCCAGCAGCGTAATGGCTTCGGACAGGAGCTACCAATACAATGAGCAGTTCTTC
TRBV28	many	-	TRBJ2-7	15	CASSPPGTRINEQYF	TGTGCCAGCAGCCCACCTGGGACAAGGATCAACGAGCAGTACTTC
TRBV7-9	many	TRBD2	TRBJ2-7	20	CASSLAPGLAGGPGTYEQYF	TGTGCCAGCAGCTTGGCGCCGGGACTAGCGGGAGGGCCGGGGACCTACGAGCAGTACTTC
TRBV11-2	-	-	TRBJ2-1	12	CASSPRVDEQFF	TGTGCCAGCAGCCCCCGGGTTGATGAGCAGTTCTTC
TRBV7-9	many	TRBD2	TRBJ2-5	16	CASSFGTSGAQETQYF	TGTGCCAGCAGCTTCGGGACTAGCGGAGCTCAAGAGACCCAGTACTTC
TRBV7-6	-	-	TRBJ1-1	14	CASSLANGGTEAFF	TGTGCCAGCAGCTTAGCCAACGGGGGGACTGAAGCTTTCTTT
TRBV6-2/TRBV6-3	few	TRBD2	TRBJ2-1	16	CASRERLAGAYNEQFF	TGTGCCAGCAGGGAACGACTAGCGGGAGCGTACAATGAGCAGTTCTTC
TRBV6-1	-	-	TRBJ2-3	12	CASRYLGDTQYF	TGTGCCAGCAGGTACCTTGGAGATACGCAGTATTTT
TRBV2	many	-	TRBJ2-1	13	CASRVAAINEQFF	TGTGCCAGCAGGGTAGCGGCTATCAATGAGCAGTTCTTC
TRBV20-1	many	-	TRBJ2-3	11	CSPREADTQYF	TGCAGTCCGCGGGAAGCAGATACGCAGTATTTT
TRBV7-8	-	-	TRBJ2-2	16	CASSLVGGQNTGELFF	TGTGCCAGCAGCTTAGTCGGAGGACAGAACACCGGGGAGCTGTTTTTT
TRBV27	-	-	TRBJ2-1	12	CASSYRGFEQFF	TGTGCCAGCAGTTATCGGGGGTTTGAGCAGTTCTTC
TRBV20-1	-	TRBD2	TRBJ2-3	12	CSTPIAGESQYF	TGCAGTACTCCGATAGCGGGAGAGTCACAGTATTTT
TRBV7-8	many	-	TRBJ1-4	16	CASSLERARANEKLFF	TGTGCCAGCAGCTTGGAGAGGGCTCGGGCTAATGAAAAACTGTTTTTT
TRBV7-9	medium-sized	-	TRBJ2-5	12	CASSQEGETQYF	TGTGCCAGCAGCCAGGAAGGGGAGACCCAGTACTTC
TRBV24-1	few	-	TRBJ2-2	16	CATSARDAGYSGELFF	TGTGCCACCAGTGCCCGGGACGCGGGTTATTCCGGGGAGCTGTTTTTT
TRBV6-1	few	TRBD1	TRBJ1-4	17	CASSEWTLRDRGEKLFF	TGTGCCAGCAGTGAATGGACCCTCCGGGACAGGGGTGAAAAACTGTTTTTT
TRBV12-3/TRBV12-4	-	-	TRBJ1-3	16	CASSLGQVSWGNTIYF	TGTGCCAGCAGTTTAGGACAGGTTTCGTGGGGAAACACCATATATTTT
TRBV5-1	many	-	TRBJ2-7	14	CASSLWSPSYEQYF	TGCGCCAGCAGCTTGTGGAGCCCAAGCTACGAGCAGTACTTC
TRBV28	many	TRBD2	TRBJ2-1	16	CASSLIRPSGRAEQFF	TGTGCCAGCTCATTAATTAGGCCTAGCGGGAGAGCTGAGCAGTTCTTC
TRBV30	many	-	TRBJ1-1	16	CAWRDKVGQRNTEAFF	TGTGCCTGGAGGGACAAGGTTGGGCAGCGGAACACTGAAGCTTTCTTT